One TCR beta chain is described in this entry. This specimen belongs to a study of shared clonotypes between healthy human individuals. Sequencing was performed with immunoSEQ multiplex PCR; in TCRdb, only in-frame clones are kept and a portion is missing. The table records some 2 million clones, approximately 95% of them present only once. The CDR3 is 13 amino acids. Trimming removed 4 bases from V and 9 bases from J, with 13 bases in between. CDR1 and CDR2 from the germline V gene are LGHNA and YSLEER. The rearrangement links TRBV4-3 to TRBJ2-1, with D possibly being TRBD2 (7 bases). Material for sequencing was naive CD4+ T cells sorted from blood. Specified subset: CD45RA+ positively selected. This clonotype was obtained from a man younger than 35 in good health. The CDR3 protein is CASSPGGSSEQFF. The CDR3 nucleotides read TGCGCCAGCAGCCCGGGGGGCAGTTCTGAGCAGTTCTTC.